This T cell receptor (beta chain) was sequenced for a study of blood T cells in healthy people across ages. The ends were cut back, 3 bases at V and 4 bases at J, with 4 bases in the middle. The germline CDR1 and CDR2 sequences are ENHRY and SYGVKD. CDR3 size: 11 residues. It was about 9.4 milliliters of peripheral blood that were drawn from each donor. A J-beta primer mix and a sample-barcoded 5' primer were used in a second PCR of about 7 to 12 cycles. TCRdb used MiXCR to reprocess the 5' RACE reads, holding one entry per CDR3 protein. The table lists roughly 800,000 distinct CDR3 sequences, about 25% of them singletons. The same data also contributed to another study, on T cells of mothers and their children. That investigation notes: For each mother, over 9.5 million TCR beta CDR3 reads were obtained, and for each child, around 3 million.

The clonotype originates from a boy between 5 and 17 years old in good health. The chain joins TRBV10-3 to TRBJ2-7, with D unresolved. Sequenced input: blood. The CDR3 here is CAISDGYEQYF. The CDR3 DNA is TGTGCCATCAGTGATGGGTACGAGCAGTACTTC.